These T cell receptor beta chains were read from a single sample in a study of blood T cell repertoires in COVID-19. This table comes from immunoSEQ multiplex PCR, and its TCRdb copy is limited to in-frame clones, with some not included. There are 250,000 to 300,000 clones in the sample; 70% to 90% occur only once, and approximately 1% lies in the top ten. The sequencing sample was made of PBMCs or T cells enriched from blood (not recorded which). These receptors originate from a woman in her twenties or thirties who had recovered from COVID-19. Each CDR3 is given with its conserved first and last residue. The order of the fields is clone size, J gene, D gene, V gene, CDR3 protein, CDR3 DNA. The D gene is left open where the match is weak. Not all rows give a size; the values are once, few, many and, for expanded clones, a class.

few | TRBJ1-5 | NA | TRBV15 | CATSRDLRASNQPQHF | TGTGCCACCAGCAGAGATCTGAGGGCTAGCAATCAGCCCCAGCATTTT
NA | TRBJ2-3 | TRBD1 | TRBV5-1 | CASSLPDRGSDTQYF | TGCGCCAGCAGCCTGCCCGACAGGGGATCAGATACGCAGTATTTT
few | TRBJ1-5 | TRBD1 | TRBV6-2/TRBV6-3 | CASSRDRANQPQHF | TGTGCCAGCAGTCGTGACAGGGCCAATCAGCCCCAGCATTTT
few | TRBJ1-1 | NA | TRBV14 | CASSQDSRAEAFF | TGTGCCAGCAGCCAGGACAGTCGGGCTGAAGCTTTCTTT
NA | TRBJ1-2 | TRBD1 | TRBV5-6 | CASSPRTGLPFYGYTF | TGTGCCAGCAGCCCGCGGACAGGCCTCCCGTTCTATGGCTACACCTTC
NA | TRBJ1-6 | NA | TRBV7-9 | CASSYQGRALNSPLHF | TGTGCCAGCAGCTATCAGGGCCGGGCCTTAAATTCACCCCTCCACTTT
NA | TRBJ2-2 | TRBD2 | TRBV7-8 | CATDTYGMNAGAGELFF | TGTGCCACCGACACCTACGGGATGAACGCGGGAGCCGGGGAGCTGTTTTTT
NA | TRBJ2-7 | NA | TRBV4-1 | CASSQESTGSYEQYF | TGCGCCAGCAGCCAAGAATCCACAGGCTCCTACGAGCAGTACTTC
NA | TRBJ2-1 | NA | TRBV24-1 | CATSVGGLYNEQFF | TGTGCCACCAGTGTAGGGGGTCTCTACAATGAGCAGTTCTTC
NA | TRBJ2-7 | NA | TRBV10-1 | CANKTAKLIYEQYF | TGCGCCAACAAGACAGCGAAATTAATCTACGAGCAGTACTTC
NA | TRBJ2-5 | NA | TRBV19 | CASSINGAVLQETQYF | TGTGCCAGTAGTATCAATGGAGCGGTCCTTCAAGAGACCCAGTACTTC
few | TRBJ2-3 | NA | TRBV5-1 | CASSLTTHPTDTQYF | TGCGCCAGCAGCTTAACAACGCACCCCACGGATACGCAGTATTTT
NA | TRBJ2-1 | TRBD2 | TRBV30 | CAWSVIWTSGGVTQFF | TGTGCCTGGAGTGTAATATGGACTAGCGGGGGGGTTACGCAGTTCTTC
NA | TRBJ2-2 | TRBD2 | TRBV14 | CASSLLSGRLTGELFF | TGTGCCAGCAGCCTCCTTAGCGGGAGGCTCACCGGGGAGCTGTTTTTT
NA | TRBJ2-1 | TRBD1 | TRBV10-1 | CASSKQGALEQFF | TGCGCCAGCAGTAAACAGGGGGCACTCGAGCAGTTCTTC
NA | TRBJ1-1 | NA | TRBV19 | CATKDSHNTYTEAFF | TGTGCCACCAAGGACAGCCATAATACCTACACTGAAGCTTTCTTT
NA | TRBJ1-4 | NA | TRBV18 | CASSPWAVATNEKLFF | TGTGCCAGCTCACCTTGGGCCGTTGCAACTAATGAAAAACTGTTTTTT
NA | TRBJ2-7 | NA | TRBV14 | CASSQVLAGGSYEQYF | TGTGCCAGCAGCCAAGTTCTCGCTGGCGGCTCCTACGAGCAGTACTTC
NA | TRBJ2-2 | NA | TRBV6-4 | CASTPAPGNTGELFF | TGTGCCAGCACCCCCGCCCCGGGGAACACCGGGGAGCTGTTTTTT
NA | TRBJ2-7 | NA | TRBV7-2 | CASSFSSYEQYF | TGTGCCAGCAGCTTTTCATCCTACGAGCAGTACTTC
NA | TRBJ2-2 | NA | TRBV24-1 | CATRSTRGNTGELFF | TGTGCCACGCGAAGTACGCGGGGGAACACCGGGGAGCTGTTTTTT
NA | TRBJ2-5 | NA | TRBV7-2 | CASSSKRPQETQYF | TGTGCCAGCAGCTCAAAGCGGCCGCAAGAGACCCAGTACTTC
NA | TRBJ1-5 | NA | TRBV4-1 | CASSQEGDSLNQPQHF | TGCGCCAGCAGCCAAGAGGGTGACAGCCTCAATCAGCCCCAGCATTTT